A single sample is the source of the 17 T cell receptor beta chains below, sequenced in a study of T cell changes during pregnancy in multiple sclerosis. Clones were read by immunoSEQ multiplex PCR, and TCRdb kept only the in-frame ones, dropping some. Here the sample spans 100,000 or so clones, about nine tenths being singletons. Sample: peripheral blood, taken in the second trimester of pregnancy. The receptors shown here come from a female donor in good health, enrolled as a control in a pregnancy study.

The chain uses TRBV7-8 and TRBJ1-2; D might be TRBD1 (5 bases). The CDR3 runs to 15 residues. Germline V gives CDR1 SGHVS, CDR2 FQNEAQ. Trimming took 0 bases from V and 3 from J, leaving 11 bases between them. CDR3 coding DNA: TGTGCCAGCAGCTTAGCGGGGCAGGGTGACTATGGCTACACCTTC. It specifies CASSLAGQGDYGYTF.

V and J are TRBV18 and TRBJ2-7, with D possibly matching TRBD2 (6 bases). Germline CDR1 and CDR2: KGHSH and LQKENI. The CDR3 is 14 amino acids. Trimming removed 2 bases at V and 5 bases at J, with 13 bases between. CDR3 sequence reads: CASSPSAGRHEQYF. The CDR3 bases are TGTGCCAGCTCACCATCGGCAGGGAGGCACGAGCAGTACTTC. Variable domain in full (rest from reference TRBV18 and TRBJ2-7): NAGVMQNPRHLVRRRGQEARLRCSPMKGHSHVYWYRQLPEEGLKFMVYLQKENIIDESGMPKERFSAEFPKEGPSILRIQQVVRGDSAAYFCASSPSAGRHEQYFGPGTRLTVT.

The rearrangement joins TRBV19 to TRBJ2-5; 12 bases agree with TRBD1. This CDR3 contains 17 residues. Germline lookup yields CDR1 LNHDA and CDR2 SQIVND (reference sequence). The V gene end was trimmed by 4 bases and the J gene end by 5 bases; junction bases not matched to a gene: 11. This chain's CDR3 is CASSNPGQGARGETQYF. The CDR3 DNA sequence: TGTGCCAGTAGTAATCCGGGACAGGGGGCCAGGGGGGAGACCCAGTACTTC.

The rearrangement links TRBV5-4 to TRBJ2-7, with TRBD2 matching over 9 bases. The germline gives CDR1 SGHNT, CDR2 YYREEE (reference sequence). The CDR3 is made up of 15 amino acids. J lost 5 bases, V lost 4 bases, and 10 bases had no gene match. In nucleotides, the CDR3 is TGTGCCAGCAGCGAGAGCGGGGGGCTCGCGGACGAGCAGTACTTC. It translates to CASSESGGLADEQYF. Looking up the rest from reference TRBV5-4 and TRBJ2-7 gives the full variable domain: ETGVTQSPTHLIKTRGQQVTLRCSSQSGHNTVSWYQQALGQGPQFIFQYYREEENGRGNFPPRFSGLQFPNYSSELNVNALELDDSALYLCASSESGGLADEQYFGPGTRLTVT.

The chain joins TRBV7-9 to TRBJ2-7; the match to TRBD1 covers 9 bases. Germline-derived CDR1 and CDR2 are SEHNR and FQNEAQ (reference sequence). J was trimmed by 4 bases and V by 4 bases; bases with no gene match: 8. There are 15 residues in the CDR3. CDR3 protein: CASSSELTGGYEQYF. CDR3 nucleotides: TGTGCCAGCAGCTCAGAATTGACAGGGGGTTACGAGCAGTACTTC.

This rearrangement joins TRBV6-5 to TRBJ1-2; TRBD1 agrees at 9 bases. CDR3 length: 14 amino acids. Germline CDR1 and CDR2: MNHEY and SVGAGI. V was clipped by 4 bases and J by 4 bases; unmatched bases: 4. In DNA, the CDR3 is TGTGCCAGCAGTTGGGACAGGGAGGCCTATGGCTACACCTTC. Translated: CASSWDREAYGYTF.

The chain recombines TRBV4-1 with TRBJ1-4, with D unclear. V was shortened by 3 bases and J by 8 bases, with 7 bases between the two germline ends. The CDR3 length is 12 residues. Germline V CDR1 and CDR2: MGHRA, YSYEKL. In DNA form, the CDR3 reads TGCGCCAGCAGCCATACGGGGGAAAAACTGTTTTTT. This gives the protein CASSHTGEKLFF.

This chain joins TRBV7-9 and TRBJ2-1; 9 bases are shared with TRBD1. J was trimmed by 9 bases and V by 4 bases; bases with no gene match: 10. This CDR3 has 15 amino acids. CDR1 SEHNR and CDR2 FQNEAQ come from the germline V gene (reference sequence). The CDR3 reads CASSSTTGTGSEQFF. The CDR3 nucleotides are TGTGCCAGCAGCTCAACGACCGGGACAGGGTCTGAGCAGTTCTTC.

The chain recombines TRBV6-6 with TRBJ1-2; D is unresolved. CDR1 and CDR2 from the germline V gene are MNHNY and SVGAGI (reference sequence). V dropped 7 bases and J dropped 4 bases, with 7 bases sitting between them. The CDR3 consists of 11 residues. The CDR3 protein is CASNYAYGYTF. The DNA of the CDR3 is TGTGCCAGCAACTATGCCTATGGCTACACCTTC.

The chain couples TRBV7-2 to TRBJ1-1; the D gene is possibly TRBD1 (6 bases). The CDR3 loop spans 17 amino acids. V dropped 1 base and J dropped 1 base, with 16 bases sitting between them. Germline V CDR1 and CDR2: SGHTA, FQGNSA. CDR3 loop: CASSLGFAGEKNTEAFF. The CDR3 DNA reads as TGTGCCAGCAGCTTAGGTTTTGCAGGGGAAAAGAACACTGAAGCTTTCTTT. Filled out from reference TRBV7-2 and TRBJ1-1, the complete variable domain reads GAGVSQSPSNKVTEKGKDVELRCDPISGHTALYWYRQSLGQGLEFLIYFQGNSAPDKSGLPSDRFSAERTGGSVSTLTIQRTQQEDSAVYLCASSLGFAGEKNTEAFFGQGTRLTVV.

The chain is built from TRBV5-4 and TRBJ1-2; D remains ambiguous. The ends were cut back, 4 bases at V and 6 bases at J, with 13 bases in the middle. CDR1 is SGHNT, CDR2 YYREEE, per germline (reference sequence). The length of the CDR3 is 13 residues. The CDR3 coding sequence is TGTGCCAGCAGCCCGGGGTGGGGTAATGGCTACACCTTC. Protein sequence: CASSPGWGNGYTF.

The genes are TRBV7-2 and TRBJ2-6; D might be TRBD1 (5 bases). Germline values: CDR1 SGHTA, CDR2 FQGNSA. CDR3 length: 17 amino acids. V was shortened by 2 bases and J by 4 bases, with 15 bases between the two germline ends. CDR3 sequence: CASSLRAGKSGANVLTF. The CDR3 bases are TGTGCCAGCAGCTTAAGGGCAGGGAAATCAGGGGCCAACGTCCTGACTTTC.

The chain couples TRBV6-4 to TRBJ2-1; TRBD2 agrees at 11 bases. V dropped 5 bases and J dropped 6; count of bases not matched to a gene: 6. Germline loops: CDR1 MRHNA, CDR2 SNTAGT. This CDR3 spans 15 amino acids. The CDR3 DNA reads as TGTGCCAGCAGTCGGACTAGCGGGCAGTCCAATGAGCAGTTCTTC. This translates into CASSRTSGQSNEQFF.

In DNA form, the CDR3 reads TGTGCCAGCAGTACCAGGGGTAGGGGCACAGATACGCAGTATTTT. It codes for CASSTRGRGTDTQYF. The rearrangement links TRBV6-4 to TRBJ2-3; possibly TRBD1 for D (6 bases). Germline assignment: CDR1 MRHNA and CDR2 SNTAGT. This CDR3 spans 15 amino acids. Trimming removed 5 bases at V and 1 base at J, with 13 bases between.

The chain is built from TRBV30 and TRBJ2-7; 7 bases match TRBD2. CDR1 and CDR2 from the germline V gene are GTSNPN and SVGIG (reference sequence). V lost 1 base to trimming and J lost 9 bases; unmatched junction nucleotides: 12. The CDR3 has 14 amino acids. CDR3 residues: CAWSELARAGGQYF. The DNA of the CDR3 is TGTGCCTGGAGTGAACTAGCGCGTGCTGGGGGGCAGTACTTC.

This clone was seen just once. V and J are TRBV5-4 and TRBJ2-3; D possibly corresponds to TRBD2 (5 bases). The V gene's germline CDR1 is SGHNT and CDR2 YYREEE (reference sequence). The CDR3 totals 15 residues. V gave up 5 bases and J gave up 2 bases, with 15 bases separating them. CDR3 in DNA: TGTGCCAGCAGTCCGGACTTAGCAGACACAGATACGCAGTATTTT. It yields the protein CASSPDLADTDTQYF.

This clone showed up just once. This chain links TRBV19 with TRBJ1-3, with a tentative D call TRBD1 (6 bases). The CDR3 is 14 residues long. V lost 4 bases and J lost 2, with 9 bases in between. The germline CDR1 and CDR2 sequences are LNHDA and SQIVND (reference sequence). The CDR3: CASSRGQPGNTIYF. CDR3 bases: TGTGCCAGTAGTAGAGGACAGCCTGGAAACACCATATATTTT.